This TCR beta chain was identified during a study of graft-versus-host responses after intestinal transplantation. Study as a whole: Every recipient underwent anti-thymocyte globulin induction, then tacrolimus and steroids for roughly 3 years.

As concerns this clone: The antigen remains unidentified.

Study-wide points: In recipient marrow, GvH clones were found, and some appeared first in ileum or blood. The study found high graft-versus-host to host-versus-graft clonal ratios in allografts of patients with graft-donor T cell macrochimerism. Early post-transplant HvG declines showed an association with peak circulating GvH clone levels.

Generated by immunoSEQ multiplex PCR, the TCRdb table keeps only in-frame clones and is missing some. Here the sample spans 90,000 to 130,000 clones, around nine tenths being singletons. The sequence derives from a human donor who was the organ donor for an intestinal transplant. The sample was unstimulated CD4+ T cells sorted from spleen or lymph node cells, taken before transplant.

CDR3 nucleotide sequence: TGTGCCAGCAGTGAAGCACCGACATCCAATGAGCAGTTCTTC. Protein sequence: CASSEAPTSNEQFF. The gene calls are TRBV2 and TRBJ2-1; no clear D. With 0 bases removed from V and 6 bases from J, the gap between germline ends came to 9 bases. The CDR3 length is 14 residues. Germline CDR1 reads SNHLY; CDR2 reads FYNNEI.